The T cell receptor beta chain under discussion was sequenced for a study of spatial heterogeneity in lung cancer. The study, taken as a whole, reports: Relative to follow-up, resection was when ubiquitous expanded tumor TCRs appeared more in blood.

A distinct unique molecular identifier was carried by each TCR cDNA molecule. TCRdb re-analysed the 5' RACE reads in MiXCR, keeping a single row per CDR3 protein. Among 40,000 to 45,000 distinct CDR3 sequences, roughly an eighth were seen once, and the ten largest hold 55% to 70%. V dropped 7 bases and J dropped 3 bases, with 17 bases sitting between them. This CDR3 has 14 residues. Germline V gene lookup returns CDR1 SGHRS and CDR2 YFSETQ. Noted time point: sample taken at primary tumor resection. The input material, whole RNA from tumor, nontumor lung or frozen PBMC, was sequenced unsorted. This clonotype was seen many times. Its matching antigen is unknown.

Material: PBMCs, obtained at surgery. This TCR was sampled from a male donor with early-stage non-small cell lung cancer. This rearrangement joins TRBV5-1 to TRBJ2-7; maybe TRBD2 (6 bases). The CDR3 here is CASRPGGDDYEQYF. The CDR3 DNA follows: TGCGCCAGCCGTCCCGGGGGTGATGACTACGAGCAGTACTTC.